A single T cell receptor (beta chain) is shown here with its context. Other DNA sequences from this sample encode an identical CDR3 as well. Produced via immunoSEQ multiplex PCR; TCRdb's table is partial and in-frame only. The table includes around 310,000 clones, over 75% detected once. This sample is drawn from a study of blood T cell repertoires in COVID-19. Germline V gene lookup returns CDR1 SGHRS and CDR2 YFSETQ. The V and J ends lost 0 bases and 5 bases respectively, with 8 bases between them. The length of the CDR3 is 13 residues. The sequenced material came from peripheral blood. This sequence originates from a woman in her twenties or thirties with COVID-19, enrolled during active disease. The chain is built from TRBV5-1 and TRBJ2-5, with D possibly TRBD2 on 5 matching bases. CDR3 bases: TGCGCCAGCAGCTTGGCTGGCGGGGAGACCCAGTACTTC. Its translation is CASSLAGGETQYF.